The 30 T cell receptor beta chains listed next were all sequenced from one sample in a study of T cell responses to AZD1222 COVID-19 vaccine. Using immunoSEQ multiplex PCR, the repertoire was profiled, and TCRdb retains in-frame clones only, with some absent. This table has roughly 140,000 clones, 75% to 90% appearing once. The sequencing used peripheral blood, collected after recovery from COVID-19. Receptors originate from an adult who had recovered from COVID-19.

J is TRBJ2-2 and V is TRBV7-8; TRBD2 agrees at 9 bases. J gave up 4 bases and V 4 bases, and 4 bases lay outside the gene matches. Germline loops: CDR1 SGHVS, CDR2 FQNEAQ. This CDR3 has 15 residues. For the CDR3, the DNA is TGTGCCAGCAGCTGGGCTAGCGGGATCACCGGGGAGCTGTTTTTT. Its translation: CASSWASGITGELFF.

This chain connects TRBV9 to TRBJ2-7; D unclear. V was trimmed by 0 bases and J by 4 bases, leaving 8 bases between them. This CDR3 has 13 amino acids. Germline assignment: CDR1 SGDLS and CDR2 YYNGEE. The CDR3 nucleotides read TGTGCCAGCAGCGTAGGTGTCCAGTACGAGCAGTACTTC. It yields the protein CASSVGVQYEQYF.

The chain is built from TRBV7-8 and TRBJ1-6, with D unclear. The CDR3 is made up of 16 amino acids. Trimming pared 1 base from V and 0 bases from J, leaving 7 bases between. Per germline, CDR1 SGHVS and CDR2 FQNEAQ. This CDR3 is CASSLVGSSYNSPLHF. For the CDR3, the DNA is TGTGCCAGCAGCTTAGTCGGGAGCTCCTATAATTCACCCCTCCACTTT.

The CDR3 region is CASSRTSVKPYEQYF. The CDR3 DNA follows: TGTGCCAGCAGCCGAACTAGCGTCAAACCCTACGAGCAGTACTTC. The gene calls are TRBV27 and TRBJ2-7; 7 bases map to TRBD2. This CDR3 region has 15 residues. The germline CDR1 and CDR2 sequences are MNHEY and SMNVEV (reference sequence). V lost 6 bases to trimming and J lost 2 bases; unmatched junction nucleotides: 10.

The chain has TRBV28 and TRBJ2-7; D unresolved. Germline CDR1 and CDR2: MDHEN and SYDVKM. There are 16 residues in the CDR3. Trimming took 2 bases from V and 2 from J, leaving 16 bases between them. The CDR3 is CASSLNGGPRTYEQYF. In DNA form, the CDR3 reads TGTGCCAGCAGTTTAAATGGCGGACCTCGGACCTACGAGCAGTACTTC.

V is TRBV7-9 and J is TRBJ2-7; tentative D call: TRBD1 (5 bases). The ends were cut back, 5 bases at V and 6 bases at J, with 17 bases in the middle. Germline CDR1 reads SEHNR; CDR2 reads FQNEAQ (reference sequence). The CDR3 runs 14 residues. The CDR3 DNA is TGTGCCAGCAGCCCACAGGTGGTGGTCCCCGAGCAGTACTTC. Amino acids: CASSPQVVVPEQYF. The full variable domain, rest sourced from reference TRBV7-9 and TRBJ2-7, is DTGVSQNPRHKITKRGQNVTFRCDPISEHNRLYWYRQTLGQGPEFLTYFQNEAQLEKSRLLSDRFSAERPKGSFSTLEIQRTEQGDSAMYLCASSPQVVVPEQYFGPGTRLTVT.

The chain joins TRBV6-6 to TRBJ2-3; 7 positions agree with TRBD2. Germline assignment: CDR1 MNHNY and CDR2 SVGAGI (reference sequence). Trimming at V came to 5 bases and at J to 5 bases, leaving 16 bases not matched to a gene. CDR3 length equals 17 residues. CDR3 amino acids: CASSPVGERGRRDTQYF. CDR3 coding DNA: TGTGCCAGCAGTCCGGTTGGGGAGCGGGGTAGAAGAGATACGCAGTATTTT.

This clone came up once. The rearrangement joins TRBV18 to TRBJ1-6; 8 bases match TRBD1. The CDR3 is 15 amino acids. The J segment lost 9 bases and the V segment lost 3 bases, leaving 7 bases of the junction unmatched. The germline V gene encodes CDR1 KGHSH and CDR2 LQKENI. Here the CDR3 DNA reads TGTGCCAGCTCACCGCCAGGACAGGGTGGTTCACCCCTCCACTTT. It translates to CASSPPGQGGSPLHF.

The chain couples TRBV5-4 to TRBJ2-2; 10 bases align to TRBD1. The CDR3 covers 16 residues. V gave up 4 bases and J gave up 4 bases; unmatched junction bases: 7. From germline, CDR1 is SGHNT and CDR2 YYREEE (reference sequence). In DNA form, the CDR3 reads TGTGCCAGCAGCCCGCGACAGGGGGCGGCCACCGGGGAGCTGTTTTTT. Amino acids: CASSPRQGAATGELFF.

The CDR3: CASSLGGSYEQYF. The CDR3 coding sequence is TGTGCCAGTAGTTTGGGGGGTTCCTACGAGCAGTACTTC. The gene calls are TRBV19 and TRBJ2-7, with D possibly matching TRBD2 (6 bases). CDR1 is LNHDA, CDR2 SQIVND, per germline (reference sequence). With 5 bases removed from V and 1 base from J, the gap between germline ends came to 9 bases. There are 13 residues in the CDR3.

The chain recombines TRBV19 with TRBJ1-2; perhaps TRBD1 as D (6 bases). V was trimmed by 11 bases and J by 2 bases, leaving 12 bases between them. The germline V gene has CDR1 LNHDA and CDR2 SQIVND (reference sequence). The length of the CDR3 is 12 residues. The CDR3 DNA reads as TGTGCCTTGTTTCAGGGGAACTATGGCTACACCTTC. Translated, it gives CALFQGNYGYTF.

V is TRBV28 and J is TRBJ1-4; no reliable D call. Germline V gene data show CDR1 as MDHEN and CDR2 as SYDVKM. The CDR3 has 14 amino acids. V lost 3 bases and J 3 bases, leaving 8 bases between the germline ends. The CDR3 reads CASSLAGPNEKLFF. CDR3 DNA sequence: TGTGCCAGCAGTTTGGCCGGTCCTAATGAAAAACTGTTTTTT.

The chain carries TRBV6-5 and TRBJ1-1; D gene uncertain. Trimming left V 2 bases short and J 1 base short, with 8 bases between. CDR3 length: 14 amino acids. Germline V gene data show CDR1 as MNHEY and CDR2 as SVGAGI. CDR3: CASSYADKNTEAFF. As DNA, the CDR3 is TGTGCCAGCAGTTACGCCGACAAGAACACTGAAGCTTTCTTT.

This clone was counted once. This sequence joins TRBV12-2 and TRBJ1-1; no DNA check was done on the table's D call, TRBD1. TRBV12-2 is a known pseudogene. The CDR3 runs 17 residues. CDR3 in amino acids: CASRLAPRDRGNTEAFF. The CDR3 DNA is TGTGCAAGTCGCTTAGCGCCAAGAGACAGGGGAAACACTGAAGCTTTCTTT.

With regard to this clone: Germline and junction disagree at one end, which may indicate a read error. The rearrangement joins TRBV7-7 to TRBJ2-7; D is possibly TRBD2 (5 bases). This CDR3 is built from 13 residues. Germline CDR1 reads SSHAT; CDR2 reads FNYEAQ (reference sequence). CDR3 DNA: TGTGCTAGCAGCTTAGCCCCGGGGAACGAGCAGTACTTC. As protein: CASSLAPGNEQYF.

The chain is built from TRBV28 and TRBJ1-1, with no clear D. The CDR3 contains 15 residues. Trimming left V 0 bases short and J 0 bases short, with 8 bases between. CDR1 is MDHEN and CDR2 is SYDVKM in the germline V gene. CDR3 amino acids: CASSLWAGLNTEAFF. In DNA, the CDR3 is TGTGCCAGCAGTTTATGGGCGGGCCTGAACACTGAAGCTTTCTTT.

The chain employs TRBV28 and TRBJ1-3; D call uncertain. CDR1 is MDHEN and CDR2 is SYDVKM in the germline V gene. This CDR3 comprises 13 residues. Trimming shortened V by 5 bases and J by 9 bases, and 14 bases separated the two germline ends. CDR3 DNA sequence: TGTGCCAGCAGTCGGGGATTCGGAGCCACCATATATTTT. Encoded protein: CASSRGFGATIYF.

The rearrangement joins TRBV9 to TRBJ1-2; D gene ambiguous. V gave up 0 bases and J gave up 0 bases, with 6 bases separating them. The germline gives CDR1 SGDLS, CDR2 YYNGEE. The CDR3 has 14 residues. The CDR3 coding sequence is TGTGCCAGCAGCGTAGGGAGGGCTAACTATGGCTACACCTTC. This gives the protein CASSVGRANYGYTF.

The CDR3 bases are TGTGCCAGCAGTCCAGCCTCGGGGGGTGGAAACACCATATATTTT. Its protein product is CASSPASGGGNTIYF. The V call is TRBV28, the J call TRBJ1-3, with D perhaps matching TRBD1 (5 bases). V was pared by 5 bases and J by 3 bases, with 14 bases between. The CDR3 extends over 15 amino acids. CDR1 MDHEN and CDR2 SYDVKM come from the germline V gene.

The rearrangement links TRBV28 to TRBJ1-3; D perhaps matches TRBD1 (5 bases). Between the trimmed V and J ends, which lost 0 bases and 2 bases, there was a span of 11 bases. This CDR3 spans 16 amino acids. The germline CDR1 and CDR2 sequences are MDHEN and SYDVKM. The CDR3 bases are TGTGCCAGCAGTTTATGGAAAGGGGCGGCTGGAAACACCATATATTTT. Its translation is CASSLWKGAAGNTIYF.

This chain's CDR3 is CAISAEATYTF. The CDR3 nucleotides are TGTGCCATCAGTGCCGAGGCCACCTACACCTTC. The chain combines TRBV10-3 with TRBJ1-2, with D unresolved. The V end was cut by 4 bases, the J end by 10 bases, with 10 bases between. This CDR3 has 11 residues. The germline CDR1 and CDR2 sequences are ENHRY and SYGVKD.

The chain employs TRBV4-2 and TRBJ2-1; 12 positions agree with TRBD2. The junction had 7 bases not matched to a gene; V was cut back by 4 bases and J by 6 bases. This CDR3 is built from 16 residues. Germline V CDR1 and CDR2: LGHNA, YNFKEQ. This chain's CDR3 is CASSPISSGGANEQFF. The CDR3 DNA is TGTGCCAGCAGCCCTATTTCTAGCGGGGGGGCCAATGAGCAGTTCTTC.

In its sample, this clone was seen a few times. The CDR3 region is CASLRRGNTEAFF. The CDR3 DNA is TGTGCCAGCCTAAGGCGGGGGAACACTGAAGCTTTCTTT. V is TRBV12-3 or TRBV12-4 and J is TRBJ1-1; D gene ambiguous. This CDR3 is built from 13 residues. V dropped 8 bases and J dropped 1 base, with 11 bases sitting between them.

The chain combines TRBV9 with TRBJ1-2; D call uncertain. CDR1 is SGDLS, CDR2 YYNGEE, per germline. With 4 bases removed from V and 4 bases from J, the gap between germline ends came to 8 bases. This CDR3 spans 12 amino acids. CDR3 nucleotides: TGTGCCAGCAGCCAAGAGGCCTATGGCTACACCTTC. It is translated as CASSQEAYGYTF.

The chain employs TRBV11-2 and TRBJ1-1, with D perhaps TRBD1 (5 bases). CDR1 is SGHAT, CDR2 FQNNGV, per germline. This CDR3 is built from 14 residues. Trimming took 2 bases from V and 6 from J, leaving 13 bases between them. The CDR3 protein is CASSLFGRDAEAFF. The CDR3, as DNA: TGTGCCAGCAGCTTATTCGGCAGGGACGCTGAAGCTTTCTTT.

This chain links TRBV11-3 with TRBJ1-1; the D gene is possibly TRBD1 (5 bases). Trimming left V 0 bases short and J 4 bases short, with 6 bases between. The CDR3 contains 13 residues. CDR1 and CDR2 (germline): SGHNT, YENEEA. The CDR3 loop is CASSLDGGTEAFF. As DNA, the CDR3 is TGTGCCAGCAGCTTAGACGGGGGCACTGAAGCTTTCTTT.

This chain connects TRBV5-6 to TRBJ1-2; D remains unclear. The CDR3 sequence is 14 residues long. The germline V and J ends were trimmed by 7 bases and 4 bases, with 17 bases remaining between them. Germline assignment: CDR1 SGHDT and CDR2 YYEEEE. In DNA form, the CDR3 reads TGTGCCAGCGGTCCCTTGGGCAGACTCTATGGCTACACCTTC. Its protein product is CASGPLGRLYGYTF.

The V call is TRBV20-1, the J call TRBJ2-7; D is uncertain. Germline-derived CDR1 and CDR2 are DFQATT and SNEGSKA (reference sequence). Trimming shortened V by 3 bases and J by 3 bases, and 18 bases separated the two germline ends. The CDR3 is 15 amino acids. The DNA of the CDR3 is TGCAGTGCTAGTAACTCGGCAGTACTCAGCTACGAGCAGTACTTC. It is translated as CSASNSAVLSYEQYF.

For the CDR3, the DNA is TGTGCCAGCAGCGTAGACGAGACAGGGGGGGAAAAACTGTTTTTT. Its translation: CASSVDETGGEKLFF. The chain carries TRBV9 and TRBJ1-4, with TRBD1 matching 9 bases. V was pared by 0 bases and J by 8 bases, with 5 bases of the junction left unmatched. The CDR3 covers 15 residues. Germline CDR1 SGDLS, CDR2 YYNGEE.

The chain employs TRBV27 and TRBJ2-7, with D maybe TRBD2 (6 bases). V lost 2 bases and J 3 bases, leaving 11 bases between the germline ends. This CDR3 region has 14 residues. The germline V gene encodes CDR1 MNHEY and CDR2 SMNVEV (reference sequence). The CDR3 here is CASSLGGALYEQYF. The DNA for the CDR3 is TGTGCCAGCAGTTTAGGAGGGGCCCTCTACGAGCAGTACTTC.